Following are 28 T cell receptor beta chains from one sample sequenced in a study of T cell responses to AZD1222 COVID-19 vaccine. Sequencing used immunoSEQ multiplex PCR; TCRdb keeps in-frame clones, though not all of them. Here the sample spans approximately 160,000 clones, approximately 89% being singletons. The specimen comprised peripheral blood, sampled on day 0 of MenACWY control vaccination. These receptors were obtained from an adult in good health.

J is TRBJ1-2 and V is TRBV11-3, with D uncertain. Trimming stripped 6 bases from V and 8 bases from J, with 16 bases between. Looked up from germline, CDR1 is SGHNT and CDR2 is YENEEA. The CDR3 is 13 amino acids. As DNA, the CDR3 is TGTGCCAGCAGTCCTCAACTGGAGGACGGCTACACCTTC. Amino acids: CASSPQLEDGYTF. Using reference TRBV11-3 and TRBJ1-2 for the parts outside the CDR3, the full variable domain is EAGVVQSPRYKIIEKKQPVAFWCNPISGHNTLYWYLQNLGQGPELLIRYENEEAVDDSQLPKDRFSAERLKGVDSTLKIQPAELGDSAVYLCASSPQLEDGYTFGSGTRLTVV.

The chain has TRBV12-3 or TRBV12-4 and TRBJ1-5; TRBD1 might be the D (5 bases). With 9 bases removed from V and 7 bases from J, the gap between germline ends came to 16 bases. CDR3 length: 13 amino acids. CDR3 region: CASKLGTGQPQHF. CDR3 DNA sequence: TGTGCCAGTAAGTTAGGGACGGGGCAGCCCCAGCATTTT.

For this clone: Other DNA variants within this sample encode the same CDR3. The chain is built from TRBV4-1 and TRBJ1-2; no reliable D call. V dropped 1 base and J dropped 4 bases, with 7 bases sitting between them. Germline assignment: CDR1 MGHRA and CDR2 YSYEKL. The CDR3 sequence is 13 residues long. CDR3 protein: CASSQVGGYGYTF. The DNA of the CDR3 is TGCGCCAGCAGCCAAGTGGGAGGCTATGGCTACACCTTC.

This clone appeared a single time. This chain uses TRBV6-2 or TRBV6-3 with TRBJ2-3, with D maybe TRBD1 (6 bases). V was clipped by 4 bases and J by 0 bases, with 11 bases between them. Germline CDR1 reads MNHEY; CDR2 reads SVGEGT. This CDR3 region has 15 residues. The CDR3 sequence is CASSLLDSSTDTQYF. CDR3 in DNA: TGTGCCAGCAGTTTACTGGACAGTAGCACAGATACGCAGTATTTT.

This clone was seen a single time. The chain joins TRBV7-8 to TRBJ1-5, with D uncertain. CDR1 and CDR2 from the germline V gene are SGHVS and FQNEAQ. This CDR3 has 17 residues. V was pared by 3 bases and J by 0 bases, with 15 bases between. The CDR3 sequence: CASSFQTSRYSNQPQHF. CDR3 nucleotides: TGTGCCAGCAGCTTCCAGACCAGCAGATATAGCAATCAGCCCCAGCATTTT.

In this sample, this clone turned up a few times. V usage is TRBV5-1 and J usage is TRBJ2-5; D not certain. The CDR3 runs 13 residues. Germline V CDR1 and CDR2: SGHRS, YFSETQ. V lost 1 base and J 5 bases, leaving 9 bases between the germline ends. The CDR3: CASSLTGDETQYF. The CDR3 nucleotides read TGCGCCAGCAGCTTGACCGGAGATGAGACCCAGTACTTC.

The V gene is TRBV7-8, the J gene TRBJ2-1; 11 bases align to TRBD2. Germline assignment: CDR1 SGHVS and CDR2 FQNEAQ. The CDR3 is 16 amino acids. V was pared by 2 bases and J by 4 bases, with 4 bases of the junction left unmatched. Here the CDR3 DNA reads TGTGCCAGCAGCTTAACGGGACTAGCGGTTTACAATGAGCAGTTCTTC. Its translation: CASSLTGLAVYNEQFF.

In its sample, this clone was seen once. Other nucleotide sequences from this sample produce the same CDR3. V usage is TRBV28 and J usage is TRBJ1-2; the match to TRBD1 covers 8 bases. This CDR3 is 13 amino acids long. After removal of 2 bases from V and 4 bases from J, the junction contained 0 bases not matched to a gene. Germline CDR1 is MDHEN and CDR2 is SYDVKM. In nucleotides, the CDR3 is TGTGCCAGCAGTTTAGGACAGGGCTATGGCTACACCTTC. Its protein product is CASSLGQGYGYTF.

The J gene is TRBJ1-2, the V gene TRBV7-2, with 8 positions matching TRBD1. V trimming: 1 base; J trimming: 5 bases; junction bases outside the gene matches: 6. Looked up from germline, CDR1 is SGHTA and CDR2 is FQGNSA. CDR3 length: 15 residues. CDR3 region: CASSLGDRRLYGYTF. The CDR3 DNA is TGTGCCAGCAGCTTAGGGGACAGGAGATTATATGGCTACACCTTC.

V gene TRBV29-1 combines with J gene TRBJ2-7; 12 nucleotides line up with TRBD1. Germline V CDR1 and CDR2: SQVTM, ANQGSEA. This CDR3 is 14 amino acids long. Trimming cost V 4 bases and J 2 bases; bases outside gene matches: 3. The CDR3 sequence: CSVVGQGAPYEQYF. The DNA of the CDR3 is TGCAGCGTTGTGGGACAGGGGGCGCCCTACGAGCAGTACTTC.

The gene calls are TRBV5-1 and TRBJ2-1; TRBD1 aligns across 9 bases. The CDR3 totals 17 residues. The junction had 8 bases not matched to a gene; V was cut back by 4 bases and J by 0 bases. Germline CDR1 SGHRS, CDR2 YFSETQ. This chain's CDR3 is CASSLSDRGSSYNEQFF. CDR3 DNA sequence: TGCGCCAGCAGCCTATCGGACAGGGGAAGCTCCTACAATGAGCAGTTCTTC.

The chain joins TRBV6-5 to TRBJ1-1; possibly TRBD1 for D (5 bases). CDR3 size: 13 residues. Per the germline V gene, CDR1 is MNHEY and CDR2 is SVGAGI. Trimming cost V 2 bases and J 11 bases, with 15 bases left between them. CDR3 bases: TGTGCCAGCAGTTACGATCGCCGGGAGGGGGCTTTCTTT. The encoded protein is CASSYDRREGAFF.

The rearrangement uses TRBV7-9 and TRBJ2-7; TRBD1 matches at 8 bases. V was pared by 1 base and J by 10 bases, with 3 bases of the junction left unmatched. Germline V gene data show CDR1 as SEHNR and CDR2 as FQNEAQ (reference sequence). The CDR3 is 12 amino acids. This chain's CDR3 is CASSLGDRYQYF. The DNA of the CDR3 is TGTGCCAGCAGCTTAGGGGACAGGTATCAGTACTTC. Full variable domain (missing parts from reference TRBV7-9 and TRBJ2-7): DTGVSQNPRHKITKRGQNVTFRCDPISEHNRLYWYRQTLGQGPEFLTYFQNEAQLEKSRLLSDRFSAERPKGSFSTLEIQRTEQGDSAMYLCASSLGDRYQYFGPGTRLTVT.

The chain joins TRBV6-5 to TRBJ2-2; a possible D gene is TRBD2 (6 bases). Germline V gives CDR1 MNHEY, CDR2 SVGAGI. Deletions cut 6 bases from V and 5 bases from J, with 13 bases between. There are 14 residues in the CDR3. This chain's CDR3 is CASRSEGRTGELFF. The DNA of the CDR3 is TGTGCCAGCAGGTCGGAGGGGAGGACCGGGGAGCTGTTTTTT.

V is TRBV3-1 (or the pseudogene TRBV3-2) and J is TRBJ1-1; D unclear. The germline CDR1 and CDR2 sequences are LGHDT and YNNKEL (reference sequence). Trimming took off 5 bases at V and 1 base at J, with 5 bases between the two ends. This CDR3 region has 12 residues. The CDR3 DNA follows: TGTGCCAGCAGCATATCGAACACTGAAGCTTTCTTT. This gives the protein CASSISNTEAFF.

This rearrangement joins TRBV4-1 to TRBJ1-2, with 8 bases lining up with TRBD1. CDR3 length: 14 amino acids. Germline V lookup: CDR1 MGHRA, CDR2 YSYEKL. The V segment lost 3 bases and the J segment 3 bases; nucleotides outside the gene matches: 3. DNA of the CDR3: TGCGCCAGCAGCCATCTGACAGGGGACTATGGCTACACCTTC. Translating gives CASSHLTGDYGYTF.

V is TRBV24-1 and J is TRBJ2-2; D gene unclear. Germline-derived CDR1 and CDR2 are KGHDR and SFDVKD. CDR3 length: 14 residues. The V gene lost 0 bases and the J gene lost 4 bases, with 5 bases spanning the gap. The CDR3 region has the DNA TGTGCCACCAGTGATTTGCACGGCACCGGGGAGCTGTTTTTT. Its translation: CATSDLHGTGELFF.

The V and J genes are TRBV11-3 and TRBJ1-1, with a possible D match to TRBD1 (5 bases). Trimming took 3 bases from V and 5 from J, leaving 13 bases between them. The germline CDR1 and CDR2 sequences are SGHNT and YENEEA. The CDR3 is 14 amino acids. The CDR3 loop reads CASSFRAAVTEAFF. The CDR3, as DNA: TGTGCCAGCAGCTTCAGGGCGGCGGTAACTGAAGCTTTCTTT.

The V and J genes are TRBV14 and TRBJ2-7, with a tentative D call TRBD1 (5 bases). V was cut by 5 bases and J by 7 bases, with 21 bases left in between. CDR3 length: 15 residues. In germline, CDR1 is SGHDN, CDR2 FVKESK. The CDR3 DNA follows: TGTGCCAGCAGCATAACAGGCTTAGCCAAGGGTGAGCAGTACTTC. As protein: CASSITGLAKGEQYF.

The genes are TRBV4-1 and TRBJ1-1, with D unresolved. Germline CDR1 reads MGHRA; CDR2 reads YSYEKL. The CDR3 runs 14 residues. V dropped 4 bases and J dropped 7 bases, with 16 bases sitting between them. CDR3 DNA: TGCGCCAGCAGCCCCCCCGGGAGCCGTGTTGAAGCTTTCTTT. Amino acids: CASSPPGSRVEAFF.

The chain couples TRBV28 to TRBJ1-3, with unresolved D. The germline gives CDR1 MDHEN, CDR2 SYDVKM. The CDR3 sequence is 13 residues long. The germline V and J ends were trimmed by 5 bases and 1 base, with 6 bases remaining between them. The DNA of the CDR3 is TGTGCCAGCAGTCTAGTATCTGGAAACACCATATATTTT. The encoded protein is CASSLVSGNTIYF.

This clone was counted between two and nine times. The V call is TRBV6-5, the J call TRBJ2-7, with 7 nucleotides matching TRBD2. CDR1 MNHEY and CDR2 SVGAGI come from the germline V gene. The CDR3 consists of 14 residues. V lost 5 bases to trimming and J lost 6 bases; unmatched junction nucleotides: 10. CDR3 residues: CASSSGTTKIEQYF. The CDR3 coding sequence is TGTGCCAGCAGTAGCGGGACCACCAAGATCGAGCAGTACTTC.

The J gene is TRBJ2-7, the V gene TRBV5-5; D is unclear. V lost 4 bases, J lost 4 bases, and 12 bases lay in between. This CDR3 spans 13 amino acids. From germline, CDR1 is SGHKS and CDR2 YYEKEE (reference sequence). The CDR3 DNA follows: TGTGCCAGCAGCGGGAACGCAGTATACGAGCAGTACTTC. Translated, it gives CASSGNAVYEQYF.

CDR3 in DNA: TGTGCCAGCAGCCCCGGGACAGCGGCAGATACGCAGTATTTT. Encoded protein: CASSPGTAADTQYF. V usage is TRBV7-9 and J usage is TRBJ2-3, with 7 positions matching TRBD1. Germline CDR1 is SEHNR and CDR2 is FQNEAQ (reference sequence). V gave up 5 bases and J gave up 4 bases; unmatched junction bases: 6. This CDR3 is built from 14 residues.

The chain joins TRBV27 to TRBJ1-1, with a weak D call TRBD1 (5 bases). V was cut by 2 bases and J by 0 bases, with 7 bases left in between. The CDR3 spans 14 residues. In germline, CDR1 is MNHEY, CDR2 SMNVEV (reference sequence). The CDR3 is CASSLQGLNTEAFF. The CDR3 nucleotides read TGTGCCAGCAGTTTACAGGGTTTGAACACTGAAGCTTTCTTT.

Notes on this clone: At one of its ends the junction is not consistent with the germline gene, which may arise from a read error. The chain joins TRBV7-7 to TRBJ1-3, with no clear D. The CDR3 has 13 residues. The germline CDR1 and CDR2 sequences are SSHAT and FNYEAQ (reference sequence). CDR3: CASSHSSGNTIYF. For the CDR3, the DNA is TGTGCTAGCAGCCACAGTAGCGGGAACACCATATATTTT.

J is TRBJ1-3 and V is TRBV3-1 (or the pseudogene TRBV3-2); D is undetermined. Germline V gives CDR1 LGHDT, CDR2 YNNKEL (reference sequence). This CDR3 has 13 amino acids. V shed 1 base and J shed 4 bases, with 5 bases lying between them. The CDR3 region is CASSQGRGNTIYF. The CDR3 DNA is TGTGCCAGCAGCCAAGGGCGCGGAAACACCATATATTTT.

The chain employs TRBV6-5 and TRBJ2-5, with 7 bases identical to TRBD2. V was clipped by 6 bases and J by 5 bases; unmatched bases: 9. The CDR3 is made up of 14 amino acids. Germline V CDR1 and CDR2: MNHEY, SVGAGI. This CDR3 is CASSTGRFEETQYF. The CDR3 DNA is TGTGCCAGCAGCACCGGGAGGTTTGAGGAGACCCAGTACTTC.